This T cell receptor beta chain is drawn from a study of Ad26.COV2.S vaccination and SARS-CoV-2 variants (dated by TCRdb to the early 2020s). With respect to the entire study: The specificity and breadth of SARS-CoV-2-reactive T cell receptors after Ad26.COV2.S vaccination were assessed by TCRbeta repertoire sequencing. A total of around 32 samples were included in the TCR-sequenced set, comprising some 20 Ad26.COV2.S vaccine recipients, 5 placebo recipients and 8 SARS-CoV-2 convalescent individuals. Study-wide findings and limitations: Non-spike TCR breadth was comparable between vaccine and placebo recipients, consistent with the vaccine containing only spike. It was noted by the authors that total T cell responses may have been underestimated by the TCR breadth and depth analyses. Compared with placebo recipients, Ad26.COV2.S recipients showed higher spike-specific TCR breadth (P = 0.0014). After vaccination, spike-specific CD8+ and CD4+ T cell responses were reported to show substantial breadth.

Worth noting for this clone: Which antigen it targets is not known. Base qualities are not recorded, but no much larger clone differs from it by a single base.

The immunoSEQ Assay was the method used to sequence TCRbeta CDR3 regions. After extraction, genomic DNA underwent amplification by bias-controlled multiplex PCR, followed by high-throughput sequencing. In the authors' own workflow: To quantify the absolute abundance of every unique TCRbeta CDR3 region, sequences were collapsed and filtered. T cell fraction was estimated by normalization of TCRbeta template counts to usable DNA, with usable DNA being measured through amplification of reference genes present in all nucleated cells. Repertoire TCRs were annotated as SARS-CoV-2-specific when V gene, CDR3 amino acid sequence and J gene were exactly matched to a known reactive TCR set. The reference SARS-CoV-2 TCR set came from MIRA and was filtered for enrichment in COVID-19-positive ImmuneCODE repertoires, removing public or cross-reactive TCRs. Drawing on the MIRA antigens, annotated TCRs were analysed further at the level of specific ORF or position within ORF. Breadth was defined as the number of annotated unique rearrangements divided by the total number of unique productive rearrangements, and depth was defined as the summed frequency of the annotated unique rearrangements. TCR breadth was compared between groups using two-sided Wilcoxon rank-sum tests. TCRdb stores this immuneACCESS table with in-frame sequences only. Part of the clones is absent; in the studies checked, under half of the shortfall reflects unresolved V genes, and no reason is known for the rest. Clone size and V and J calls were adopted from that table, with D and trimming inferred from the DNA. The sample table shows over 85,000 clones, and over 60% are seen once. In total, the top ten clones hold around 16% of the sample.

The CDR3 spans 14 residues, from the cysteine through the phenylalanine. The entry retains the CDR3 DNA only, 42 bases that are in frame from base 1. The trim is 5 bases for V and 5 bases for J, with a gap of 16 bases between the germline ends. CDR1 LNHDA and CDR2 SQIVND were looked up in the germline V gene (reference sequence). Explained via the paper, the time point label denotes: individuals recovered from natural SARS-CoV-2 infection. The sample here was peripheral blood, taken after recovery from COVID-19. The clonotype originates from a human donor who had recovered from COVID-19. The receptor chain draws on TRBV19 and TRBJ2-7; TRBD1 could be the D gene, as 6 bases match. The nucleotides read TGTGCCAGTAGTGGGCGGACAGTGTCAAACGAGCAGTACTTC. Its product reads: CASSGRTVSNEQYF.